This T cell receptor beta chain derives from a study of neoadjuvant anti-PD-1 for oral cavity cancer. Turning to the study itself: Patients without progression got a fourth dose around day 43. General study points: Pretreatment Treg/Th17 ratio correlated inversely with post-treatment tumor clonality.

Patients had newly diagnosed, untreated stage II-IVA oral cavity squamous cell carcinoma. Comment on this clone: Its antigen is unknown.

Most PBMC samples had about 520 ng input DNA in six replicates. The protocol was immunoSEQ multiplex PCR, while the TCRdb copy is restricted to in-frame clones and leaves out a portion. This table holds about 80,000 clones, 70% to 85% found once. The receptor was isolated from a person aged 35 to 85 with oral cavity squamous cell carcinoma. This specimen was PBMCs, taken before nivolumab (anti-PD-1) treatment.

Here the CDR3 DNA reads TGTGCCAGCAGCTTAGGAGGTTGGACTTCGCAGTTCTTC. It is translated as CASSLGGWTSQFF. This chain connects TRBV11-3 to TRBJ2-1; D might be TRBD2 (5 bases). This CDR3 comprises 13 residues. The V gene's germline CDR1 is SGHNT and CDR2 YENEEA. V was trimmed by 1 base and J by 12 bases, leaving 13 bases between them.